This T cell receptor (beta chain) was profiled in a study of blood T cell repertoires in COVID-19. Those enrolled in Seattle joined during active infection and were followed longitudinally afterward. This CDR3 has 14 residues. Germline V gene lookup returns CDR1 SGHNT and CDR2 YYREEE (reference sequence). With 6 bases removed from V and 4 bases from J, the gap between germline ends came to 14 bases. Sequencing was performed with immunoSEQ multiplex PCR; in TCRdb, only in-frame clones are kept and a portion is missing. The sample includes over 100,000 clones, around 88% seen only once; the top ten take about 4.1%.

The TCR sequence derives from a man between 60 and 75 years old with COVID-19, enrolled during active disease. The sequenced sample consisted of peripheral blood. The chain recombines TRBV5-4 with TRBJ2-1; perhaps TRBD1 as D (5 bases). The CDR3 loop is CASTSGSRYNEQFF. The CDR3 coding sequence is TGTGCCAGCACCTCAGGGTCCCGATACAATGAGCAGTTCTTC.